The clone carrying this T cell receptor (beta chain) was detected a few times. What it binds is unknown. These data originate in a study of CD8 T cell repertoires and HIV-1 epitope variants. TCRdb's copy holds only in-frame clones and misses some; the assay was immunoSEQ multiplex PCR. The repertoire includes about 5,900 clones, around 64% of them detected once, and about 38% sits in the top ten. Germline CDR1 SGDLS, CDR2 YYNGEE. The length of the CDR3 is 12 residues. Trimming stripped 4 bases from V and 5 bases from J, with 9 bases between. The rearrangement links TRBV9 to TRBJ1-1, with unresolved D. This receptor was taken from a male donor with HIV. Sequencing was carried out using cultured CD8+ T cells derived from PBMCs. CDR3 residues: CASSPLGTEAFF. Here the CDR3 DNA reads TGTGCCAGCAGCCCTTTGGGGACTGAAGCTTTCTTT. Drawing the rest from reference TRBV9 and TRBJ1-1, the complete variable domain is DSGVTQTPKHLITATGQRVTLRCSPRSGDLSVYWYQQSLDQGLQFLIQYYNGEERAKGNILERFSAQQFPDLHSELNLSSLELGDSALYFCASSPLGTEAFFGQGTRLTVV.